A selection of T cell receptor beta chains follows, all from one sample in a study of OX40 agonist ivuxolimab in advanced cancers. Sequencing was performed with immunoSEQ multiplex PCR; in TCRdb, only in-frame clones are kept and a portion is missing. The table lists about 98,000 clones, less than 90% of them singletons. The sample consisted of CD4+ or CD8+ T cells sorted from blood, taken in a trial of the OX40 agonist ivuxolimab. The receptor source for this set is an adult with an advanced solid tumor such as melanoma, head and neck, liver or kidney cancer. Both conserved end residues are part of each CDR3. The D gene is left open where the match is weak. Part of the rows lack a size; the others show once, few, many or a class for expanded clones.

CDR3 protein,CDR3 DNA,V gene,D gene,J gene,clone size
CAISAGSLSGNTIYF,TGTGCCATCAGTGCCGGCAGCCTCTCTGGAAACACCATATATTTT,TRBV10-3,.,TRBJ1-3,.
CASSQGTDPRGTDTQYF,TGTGCCAGCAGCCAAGGGACAGACCCTAGGGGCACAGATACGCAGTATTTT,TRBV4-2,.,TRBJ2-3,.
CASSPPRDGRSRIGYNEQFF,TGTGCCAGCTCACCACCGCGGGACGGGAGGTCTCGGATAGGCTACAATGAGCAGTTCTTC,TRBV18,TRBD2,TRBJ2-1,.
CASRGTAGEQFF,TGTGCCAGCAGAGGGACAGCGGGTGAGCAGTTCTTC,TRBV11-3,.,TRBJ2-1,.
CASSASYSNQPQHF,TGTGCCAGCAGCGCCAGCTATAGCAATCAGCCCCAGCATTTT,TRBV7-2,.,TRBJ1-5,.
CASSPGVQETQYF,TGTGCTAGCAGCCCAGGGGTACAAGAGACCCAGTACTTC,TRBV7-7,.,TRBJ2-5,.
CASSTTGTGAYNEQFF,TGTGCCAGCAGCACTACCGGGACAGGGGCCTACAATGAGCAGTTCTTC,TRBV5-5,TRBD1,TRBJ2-1,.
CASSFRDRAYNEQFF,TGTGCCAGCAGCTTCCGGGACAGGGCTTACAATGAGCAGTTCTTC,TRBV7-9,TRBD1,TRBJ2-1,.
CASSVGQGGSTDTQYF,TGTGCCAGCAGCGTGGGACAGGGGGGCAGCACAGATACGCAGTATTTT,TRBV9,TRBD1,TRBJ2-3,.
CAWSVGTGDEQFF,TGTGCCTGGAGCGTTGGGACAGGGGATGAGCAGTTCTTC,TRBV30,TRBD1,TRBJ2-1,.
CASSERRIYEQFF,TGTGCCAGCAGTGAAAGGCGGATCTATGAGCAGTTCTTC,TRBV6-1,.,TRBJ2-1,once
CSVSDGVLGNQPQHF,TGCAGCGTTTCGGACGGAGTCTTGGGCAATCAGCCCCAGCATTTT,TRBV29-1,.,TRBJ1-5,few
CASSERTSGYYNEQFF,TGTGCCAGCAGTGAGAGGACTAGCGGTTACTACAATGAGCAGTTCTTC,TRBV6-1,TRBD2,TRBJ2-1,.
CASSEVGNTIYF,TGTGCCAGCAGTGAAGTAGGAAACACCATATATTTT,TRBV6-1,.,TRBJ1-3,.
CASSAGDRGRRFTEAFF,TGTGCCAGCAGCGCCGGGGACAGGGGGCGCAGGTTCACTGAAGCTTTCTTT,TRBV9,TRBD1,TRBJ1-1,.
CASSVHRGHDGYTF,TGTGCCAGTAGTGTCCACAGGGGACATGACGGCTACACCTTC,TRBV19,TRBD1,TRBJ1-2,.
CASSFGGGRETQYF,TGTGCCAGCAGTTTTGGTGGGGGCCGCGAGACCCAGTACTTC,TRBV28,.,TRBJ2-5,.
CASSPRTGTGANVLTF,TGTGCCAGCTCACCCCGCACAGGGACTGGGGCCAACGTCCTGACTTTC,TRBV18,.,TRBJ2-6,.
CASSAEFFLSANTEAFF,TGTGCCAGCAGTGCGGAGTTTTTTCTCTCGGCGAACACTGAAGCTTTCTTT,TRBV2,.,TRBJ1-1,.
CASSLDSSYNEQFF,TGTGCCAGCAGCTTAGACTCTTCCTACAATGAGCAGTTCTTC,TRBV13,.,TRBJ2-1,.
CASSERLSVTGSYGYTF,TGTGCCAGCAGTGAACGCCTCTCAGTGACAGGATCGTATGGCTACACCTTC,TRBV6-1,.,TRBJ1-2,.
CASSMGGQGGNTQYF,TGTGCCAGCAGTATGGGTGGACAGGGAGGGAATACGCAGTATTTT,TRBV28,.,TRBJ2-3,.
CASSLVSGSYGYNEQFF,TGTGCCAGCAGCTTAGTTAGTGGCTCCTATGGGTACAATGAGCAGTTCTTC,TRBV7-9,.,TRBJ2-1,.
CASSPHTGSSTDTQYF,TGCGCCAGCAGCCCCCACACAGGCTCTAGCACAGATACGCAGTATTTT,TRBV5-1,.,TRBJ2-3,.
CASSPIHQEITEAFF,TGTGCCAGCTCACCTATACACCAAGAAATCACTGAAGCTTTCTTT,TRBV18,.,TRBJ1-1,.
CASSAAGLVGELFF,TGCGCCAGCAGCGCTGCGGGTTTGGTAGGGGAGCTGTTTTTT,TRBV5-1,.,TRBJ2-2,few
CASSPSSNYGYTF,TGTGCCAGCAGCCCGTCCTCTAACTATGGCTACACCTTC,TRBV7-2,.,TRBJ1-2,.
CASSPRTDGYTF,TGTGCCAGCAGCCCCCGGACTGATGGCTACACCTTC,TRBV7-2,.,TRBJ1-2,.
CASSPEGGGGYTF,TGTGCCAGCAGCCCCGAGGGAGGCGGCGGCTACACCTTC,TRBV7-2,.,TRBJ1-2,.
CASRLVVLAETQYF,TGTGCCAGCAGATTAGTCGTGCTAGCGGAGACCCAGTACTTC,TRBV2,.,TRBJ2-5,.
CASSLGAQGLETQYF,TGTGCCAGCAGCTTGGGGGCTCAGGGGCTAGAGACCCAGTACTTC,TRBV5-6,.,TRBJ2-5,.
CASSLWRAKTQYF,TGTGCCAGCAGCTTGTGGCGGGCGAAGACCCAGTACTTC,TRBV7-2,.,TRBJ2-5,once
CASSLVAGASTEAFF,TGTGCCAGCAGCTTGGTGGCGGGGGCGAGCACTGAAGCTTTCTTT,TRBV5-8,.,TRBJ1-1,.
CASSLQGADTEAFF,TGTGCCAGCAGCTTACAGGGGGCGGACACTGAAGCTTTCTTT,TRBV7-2,TRBD1,TRBJ1-1,few
CASSPSPRDQETQYF,TGTGCCAGCAGCCCGAGCCCCCGGGACCAAGAGACCCAGTACTTC,TRBV9,.,TRBJ2-5,.
CASSAYGPAGGNEQFF,TGTGCCAGCAGCGCGTATGGGCCCGCCGGCGGGAATGAGCAGTTCTTC,TRBV7-8,.,TRBJ2-1,.
CASGSEGNEQFF,TGTGCCAGCGGCAGTGAGGGCAATGAGCAGTTCTTC,TRBV11-3,.,TRBJ2-1,few
CASSQGTSGSTDTQYF,TGTGCCAGCAGCCAGGGGACTAGCGGTTCCACAGATACGCAGTATTTT,TRBV7-9,TRBD2,TRBJ2-3,.
CASSYVQIPSGANVLTF,TGCGCCAGCAGCTACGTACAGATTCCCTCTGGGGCCAACGTCCTGACTTTC,TRBV5-1,.,TRBJ2-6,.
CASSIEGSNTGELFF,TGTGCCAGTAGTATAGAGGGATCGAACACCGGGGAGCTGTTTTTT,TRBV19,.,TRBJ2-2,.
CASSPDRQTGELFF,TGTGCCAGCAGCCCGGACAGGCAAACCGGGGAGCTGTTTTTT,TRBV5-4,TRBD1,TRBJ2-2,.
CASSLGPGTYEQYF,TGTGCCAGCAGCTTAGGCCCAGGGACCTACGAGCAGTACTTC,TRBV13,.,TRBJ2-7,once
CASSTMLNTEAFF,TGTGCCAGCAGCACCATGCTGAACACTGAAGCTTTCTTT,TRBV5-5,.,TRBJ1-1,.
CARSSGQGRRPEAFF,TGTGCCAGAAGTTCTGGACAGGGAAGGCGCCCTGAAGCTTTCTTT,TRBV5-3,TRBD1,TRBJ1-1,once
CASSQVQGARSGYTF,TGTGCCAGCAGCCAGGTACAGGGGGCTCGGAGTGGCTACACCTTC,TRBV14,TRBD1,TRBJ1-2,.
CASSTEPGTGSHEQFF,TGTGCCAGCAGTACCGAGCCCGGGACAGGGTCCCATGAGCAGTTCTTC,TRBV27,TRBD1,TRBJ2-1,.
CASSLRLAASTDTQYF,TGTGCCAGCAGCCTCCGACTAGCTGCCAGCACAGATACGCAGTATTTT,TRBV7-2,TRBD2,TRBJ2-3,.
CASSQMRNEQFF,TGTGCCAGCAGCCAAATGCGCAATGAGCAGTTCTTC,TRBV6-6,.,TRBJ2-1,.
CASSSQGAEKTQYF,TGTGCCAGCTCATCACAGGGGGCCGAGAAGACCCAGTACTTC,TRBV18,TRBD1,TRBJ2-5,.
CASSLPGQVNTEAFF,TGTGCCAGCAGCTTACCGGGACAGGTGAACACTGAAGCTTTCTTT,TRBV7-2,TRBD1,TRBJ1-1,.
CASSPDRREQYF,TGCGCCAGCAGCCCGGACAGGCGCGAGCAGTACTTC,TRBV5-1,TRBD1,TRBJ2-7,.
CASSLALGGPWTEAFF,TGCGCCAGCAGCTTGGCCTTGGGGGGGCCGTGGACTGAAGCTTTCTTT,TRBV5-1,.,TRBJ1-1,.
CASSRKASGNTIYF,TGTGCCAGCAGCCGCAAGGCCTCTGGAAACACCATATATTTT,TRBV7-9,.,TRBJ1-3,.
CASSTTGGRQPQHF,TGTGCCAGTAGTACGACAGGGGGCAGGCAGCCCCAGCATTTT,TRBV19,TRBD1,TRBJ1-5,few
CASSPMVVTEAFF,TGTGCCAGCAGCCCCATGGTGGTAACTGAAGCTTTCTTT,TRBV7-9,.,TRBJ1-1,once